What follows are 21 T cell receptor beta chains derived from one specimen sequenced in a study of shared clonotypes between healthy human individuals. Produced via immunoSEQ multiplex PCR; TCRdb's table is partial and in-frame only. The data show almost 700,000 clones, about 90% seen once. In the naive CD8 group, cells lacked CD45RO and were positively selected for CCR7, so terminally differentiated effector memory CD45RA+ cells were left out. The material sequenced was naive CD8+ T cells sorted from blood. These receptors originate from a young man in good health.

This clone has a single count. V and J are TRBV27 and TRBJ1-1; weak D call: TRBD1 (5 bases). V was trimmed by 5 bases and J by 4 bases, leaving 11 bases between them. The CDR3 length is 13 residues. Germline CDR1 and CDR2: MNHEY and SMNVEV (reference sequence). Here the CDR3 reads CASSEGRPTEAFF. Written as DNA, the CDR3 is TGTGCCAGCAGTGAGGGGCGCCCCACTGAAGCTTTCTTT.

The chain is built from TRBV7-7 and TRBJ2-6; D is possibly TRBD1 (5 bases). CDR3 size: 19 residues. The germline V gene has CDR1 SSHAT and CDR2 FNYEAQ (reference sequence). Deletions cut 1 base from V and 1 base from J, with 17 bases between. The CDR3 DNA sequence: TGTGCCAGCAGCTTAGGTTCTATGGGGCCCGAATCTGGGGCCAACGTCCTGACTTTC. Encoded protein: CASSLGSMGPESGANVLTF.

The chain is built from TRBV2 and TRBJ1-2, with 8 bases matching TRBD1. The junction had 6 bases not matched to a gene; V was cut back by 7 bases and J by 2 bases. This CDR3 is built from 14 residues. Germline assignment: CDR1 SNHLY and CDR2 FYNNEI. The CDR3 bases are TGTGCCAGCACCACAGGGGGGCAGAACTATGGCTACACCTTC. This codes for CASTTGGQNYGYTF.

The chain employs TRBV7-6 and TRBJ2-1, with D possibly matching TRBD2 (6 bases). Germline V gene data show CDR1 as SGHVS and CDR2 as FNYEAQ. V was clipped by 5 bases and J by 8 bases, with 19 bases between them. The CDR3 spans 15 residues. CDR3 in DNA: TGTGCCAGCAGCCCCTCTAGGGGCTGGGGGGATGAGCAGTTCTTC. It yields the protein CASSPSRGWGDEQFF.

The CDR3 protein is CASSVTGTDNYEQYF. As DNA, the CDR3 is TGTGCCAGCAGCGTTACAGGGACAGACAACTACGAGCAGTACTTC. This rearrangement joins TRBV9 to TRBJ2-7, with 7 positions matching TRBD1. CDR1 is SGDLS and CDR2 is YYNGEE in the germline V gene. The ends lost 2 bases at V and 3 bases at J; junction bases unmatched: 8. This CDR3 comprises 15 residues.

V is TRBV30 and J is TRBJ2-3; D unclear. CDR1 and CDR2 from the germline V gene are GTSNPN and SVGIG (reference sequence). V was trimmed by 4 bases and J by 5 bases, leaving 10 bases between them. This CDR3 is 12 amino acids long. CDR3 in amino acids: CAWTPPEDTQYF. In DNA, the CDR3 is TGTGCCTGGACACCCCCCGAAGATACGCAGTATTTT.

In this sample, this clone turned up a few times. The chain has TRBV27 and TRBJ1-2; tentatively, D is TRBD1 (6 bases). Germline lookup yields CDR1 MNHEY and CDR2 SMNVEV (reference sequence). V lost 6 bases to trimming and J lost 5 bases, with 13 bases between them. CDR3 length equals 13 residues. Here the CDR3 DNA reads TGTGCCAGCAGCCCTATGACAGGATATGGCTACACCTTC. This codes for CASSPMTGYGYTF.

V is TRBV6-5 and J is TRBJ2-7; TRBD2 might be the D (6 bases). Trimming removed 6 bases at V and 2 bases at J, with 14 bases between. Germline V gives CDR1 MNHEY, CDR2 SVGAGI. The CDR3 is made up of 14 amino acids. The CDR3 sequence: CASSPLGGAYEQYF. CDR3 DNA sequence: TGTGCCAGCAGCCCCTTGGGCGGGGCCTACGAGCAGTACTTC.

This clone was seen only a few times. The chain recombines TRBV5-4 with TRBJ2-2; D is ambiguous. This CDR3 is 16 amino acids long. CDR1 is SGHNT and CDR2 is YYREEE in the germline V gene (reference sequence). V was pared by 2 bases and J by 4 bases, with 15 bases between. For the CDR3, the DNA is TGTGCCAGCAGCTTAAAGGACGCTCTCAGCACCGGGGAGCTGTTTTTT. This gives the protein CASSLKDALSTGELFF.

As regards this clone: Other DNA sequences of this sample code for an identical CDR3. The genes are TRBV4-1 and TRBJ2-7; tentative D call: TRBD2 (6 bases). Trimming took off 0 bases at V and 0 bases at J, with 9 bases between the two ends. Germline V gene sequence: CDR1 MGHRA, CDR2 YSYEKL. This CDR3 is 15 amino acids long. This CDR3 reads CASSQETSSSYEQYF. CDR3 DNA sequence: TGCGCCAGCAGCCAAGAAACTAGCAGCTCCTACGAGCAGTACTTC.

The chain uses TRBV10-3 and TRBJ2-1; D remains unclear. The CDR3 is 15 amino acids. In germline, CDR1 is ENHRY, CDR2 SYGVKD. Trimming pared 0 bases from V and 5 bases from J, leaving 11 bases between. The CDR3 DNA reads as TGTGCCATCAGTGAGTCAGCGACGTACGACAATGAGCAGTTCTTC. This sequence encodes CAISESATYDNEQFF.

This rearrangement joins TRBV7-8 to TRBJ2-7; D not certain. The germline V gene has CDR1 SGHVS and CDR2 FQNEAQ. This CDR3 contains 13 residues. Trimming took 3 bases from V and 5 from J, leaving 11 bases between them. The CDR3 nucleotides read TGTGCCAGCAGCTTCGGTCGTCTCGACGAGCAGTACTTC. Translated, it gives CASSFGRLDEQYF.

V usage is TRBV13 and J usage is TRBJ2-3; TRBD2 matches 10 bases. Germline V lookup: CDR1 PRHDT, CDR2 FYEKMQ (reference sequence). The CDR3 runs to 20 residues. Unmatched junction bases numbered 23, after V lost 7 bases and J lost 4 bases. CDR3 residues: CASTMYPGTESGRESDTQYF. The CDR3 DNA follows: TGTGCCAGCACCATGTACCCTGGGACAGAAAGCGGGAGGGAGTCAGATACGCAGTATTTT.

This chain connects TRBV6-1 to TRBJ2-1, with 9 bases matching TRBD1. The CDR3 consists of 15 residues. The germline CDR1 and CDR2 sequences are MNHNS and SASEGT. V lost 6 bases to trimming and J lost 5 bases; unmatched junction nucleotides: 8. The CDR3 DNA reads TGTGCCAGCAGGGGGGACAGGGCTGTAGACAATGAGCAGTTCTTC. Translated, it gives CASRGDRAVDNEQFF.

The sample holds one count of this clone. The V and J genes are TRBV5-1 and TRBJ2-2; 10 bases are shared with TRBD2. CDR1 is SGHRS and CDR2 is YFSETQ in the germline V gene. This CDR3 has 18 residues. Trimming at V came to 4 bases and at J to 1 base, leaving 10 bases not matched to a gene. CDR3 sequence: CASSVPRTSGMNTGELFF. The CDR3, as DNA: TGCGCCAGCAGCGTGCCCCGGACTAGCGGAATGAACACCGGGGAGCTGTTTTTT.

The V gene is TRBV29-1, the J gene TRBJ2-7, with D uncertain. Trimming pared 1 base from V and 5 bases from J, leaving 12 bases between. The CDR3 is made up of 13 amino acids. Germline CDR1 is SQVTM and CDR2 is ANQGSEA. CDR3: CSVEAQVGNEQYF. CDR3 DNA: TGCAGCGTTGAAGCGCAGGTGGGGAACGAGCAGTACTTC.

The rearrangement joins TRBV7-9 to TRBJ2-7, with TRBD2 matching 14 bases. Per the germline V gene, CDR1 is SEHNR and CDR2 is FQNEAQ (reference sequence). Trimming cost V 4 bases and J 3 bases; bases outside gene matches: 8. The CDR3 runs 17 residues. The chain's CDR3 is CASSSGTSGSRNYEQYF. The CDR3 coding sequence is TGTGCCAGCAGCTCGGGGACTAGCGGGAGTCGGAACTACGAGCAGTACTTC. The whole variable domain, remainder taken from reference TRBV7-9 and TRBJ2-7, is DTGVSQNPRHKITKRGQNVTFRCDPISEHNRLYWYRQTLGQGPEFLTYFQNEAQLEKSRLLSDRFSAERPKGSFSTLEIQRTEQGDSAMYLCASSSGTSGSRNYEQYFGPGTRLTVT.

V usage is TRBV5-1 and J usage is TRBJ2-3, with 7 bases fitting TRBD2. Germline loops: CDR1 SGHRS, CDR2 YFSETQ. The CDR3 has 15 amino acids. With V trimmed by 7 bases and J by 4 bases, 12 bases remained unmatched. This CDR3 is CASGRRGSSSDTQYF. The CDR3 DNA sequence: TGCGCCAGCGGGCGCCGCGGGAGCTCTTCAGATACGCAGTATTTT. The whole variable domain, filled in from reference TRBV5-1 and TRBJ2-3, reads KAGVTQTPRYLIKTRGQQVTLSCSPISGHRSVSWYQQTPGQGLQFLFEYFSETQRNKGNFPGRFSGRQFSNSRSEMNVSTLELGDSALYLCASGRRGSSSDTQYFGPGTRLTVL.

The chain recombines TRBV28 with TRBJ2-7; a weak D match, TRBD2 (5 bases). Germline values: CDR1 MDHEN, CDR2 SYDVKM. V was cut by 1 base and J by 6 bases, with 7 bases left in between. The CDR3 totals 12 residues. CDR3 in DNA: TGTGCCAGCAGTTTATCGCGGGCCGAGCAGTACTTC. The encoded protein is CASSLSRAEQYF.

The rearrangement joins TRBV6-1 to TRBJ1-5; perhaps TRBD1 as D (6 bases). CDR3 length: 14 residues. Trimming stripped 3 bases from V and 5 bases from J, with 11 bases between. Per the germline V gene, CDR1 is MNHNS and CDR2 is SASEGT. The CDR3 coding sequence is TGTGCCAGCAGTGACTGGGGGGCCTATCAGCCCCAGCATTTT. Protein product: CASSDWGAYQPQHF.

The chain has TRBV9 and TRBJ2-1; 9 nucleotides align to TRBD1. This CDR3 has 16 amino acids. CDR1 is SGDLS and CDR2 is YYNGEE in the germline V gene. With 2 bases clipped from V and 1 base from J, the junction kept 4 bases outside the gene matches. The CDR3 sequence: CASSVGDRESYNEQFF. The CDR3 DNA sequence: TGTGCCAGCAGCGTTGGGGACAGGGAGTCCTACAATGAGCAGTTCTTC.